This TCR beta chain was identified in a study of vaccination and CD4 T cells after COVID-19 (dated by TCRdb to the early 2020s). In the study overall: SARS-CoV-2 positivity had been established in the convalescent patients by nasal swab PCR, and mild disease was recorded in some 10 of these patients and severe disease in one. Two doses of either the Pfizer-BioNTech BNT162b2 vaccine (n=8) or the Moderna mRNA-1273 vaccine (n=2) were administered to participants. For stimulating the cultures, overlapping spike peptide pools were used, derived from SARS-CoV-2 as well as from the common cold coronaviruses HCoV-NL63, HCoV-OC43 and HCoV-229E. In 10 COVID-19 convalescent patients and a few infection-naive healthy vaccine recipients, researchers compared the spike-specific CD4+ TCR repertoire from before mRNA vaccination with the repertoire from after. Post-vaccine blood samples were obtained a median of around 74 days after the second vaccine dose, with a range of roughly 12 to 250 days. As controls, cultures received a CEFX viral epitope pool (the positive control), an HIV-1 Nef peptide pool (the negative control), or no peptide at all. Post-COVID blood samples were collected from convalescent patients a median of about 92 days after diagnosis, with a range of roughly 35 to 180 days. The convalescent cohort included six males and four females, with two Hispanic individuals, seven Caucasians, two Asians and one multiracial person.

The germline V gene specifies SGHRS as CDR1 and YFSETQ as CDR2. Compared with germline, V lacks 0 bases and J lacks 7 bases; bases without a gene match: 9. The CDR3 numbers 17 residues from cysteine through phenylalanine. The DNA shown is the 51-base CDR3, in frame from base 1. To prepare the library, PCR was applied. DNA from cultured CD4+ T cells underwent TCR sequencing with the Oncomine TCR Beta short-read assay at the Johns Hopkins FTIC core. The QIAamp micro DNA kit was used to extract genomic DNA from the cultured CD4+ T cells. Oncomine TCR Beta libraries from cultured CD4+ T cells were pooled with unique dual indexes and sequenced on an Illumina iSeq 100. The study's own analysis went as follows. Non-productive sequences were filtered out, and CDR3s that did not start with C, did not end with F or W, or were shorter than 7 amino acids were discarded. The MANAFEST web application identified antigen-specific clonotypes by comparing peptide-stimulated wells against reference wells and other culture wells. To be called positive, a clone needed an FDR below 0.05, an odds ratio above 5, and a productive frequency above 0.1% in at least two of three replicate wells. Clonotypes that were significantly expanded in both SARS-CoV-2 spike wells and at least one common cold coronavirus spike condition were defined as cross-reactive. Using R version 3.6.1, CDR3 homology was evaluated through Levenshtein distances (stringdist) along with unrooted phylogenetic trees (ape). The public reads were run again by TCRdb, first through fastp at Q25 and then through MiXCR, and only productive beta chains were kept. For every CDR3 protein sequence, its rows merge into one entry that carries the most common genes and DNA. It is TCRdb's table, rather than the study itself, that gives the V and J calls and clone size. The sample table holds 15,000 to 20,000 distinct CDR3 sequences, of which roughly 50% were seen once. In total, the top ten clones hold about 15% of the sample.

General conclusions and limits of the study: Relatively few convalescent patients were included in the study, and early timepoints after natural infection were not analyzed. An increase in the median number of SARS-CoV-2-reactive clonotypes from around 20 after infection to 38 after vaccination was observed, but the change was not found to be significant. Among the post-vaccine SARS-CoV-2-reactive clones in convalescent patients, a median around 90% showed up only after vaccination, which suggests vaccine-specific priming. Of the vaccine-specific clones in convalescent patients, 304 of 307, or nearly all, reacted only to SARS-CoV-2 spike and did not cross-react with common cold coronaviruses.

As concerns this clonotype: The antigen it recognizes is unknown. Qualities for individual bases were not recorded, and no much larger clone is one base off.

The intended sense of this specimen's treatment or condition label: 10-day PBMC culture with coronavirus spike peptide pools or control peptides (ViraFEST assay). The study used the ViraFEST assay, which expanded antigen-specific T cells with peptide pools and then identified expanded clonotypes by TCR sequencing. Positive SARS-CoV-2 PCR tests in the convalescent patients dated from March to December 2020, before Alpha, Beta and Delta variants emerged in the United States. Roughly 2.1 million PBMCs per well were cultured in IMDM with roughly 4.8% human AB serum and about 9.2 IU/ml IL-2, plus 10 ug/ml peptide pools. Half of the culture medium was replaced with fresh IL-2-containing medium on days 3 and 7. After less than twelve days of culture, CD4+ T cells were isolated by negative selection with the EasySep CD4+ T cell isolation kit. Ficoll-Paque Plus gradient centrifugation was used to isolate PBMCs from whole blood, and the isolated PBMCs were then either used fresh or cryopreserved at -140C. In general, triplicate wells were set up for every culture condition.

This specimen consisted of CD4+ T cells from blood, cultured in vitro, obtained before SARS-CoV-2 vaccination. The sequence links TRBV5-1 to TRBJ1-6, with 8 bases aligning to TRBD1. This sequence originates from a human donor who had recovered from COVID-19. The CDR3 corresponds to CASSLGAGQGSNSPLHF. The DNA is TGCGCCAGCAGCTTGGGGGCTGGACAGGGATCAAATTCACCCCTCCACTTT. When the CDR3 is completed using the reference TRBV5-1 and TRBJ1-6 genes on either side, the full variable domain is KAGVTQTPRYLIKTRGQQVTLSCSPISGHRSVSWYQQTPGQGLQFLFEYFSETQRNKGNFPGRFSGRQFSNSRSEMNVSTLELGDSALYLCASSLGAGQGSNSPLHFGNGTRLTVT.